Given below is one TCR beta chain in context. Seattle's enrolled individuals joined amid active infection and were then monitored longitudinally. Germline CDR1 reads MNHEY; CDR2 reads SMNVEV (reference sequence). This CDR3 spans 14 amino acids. With 6 bases removed from V and 5 bases from J, the gap between germline ends came to 17 bases. This sample was taken from a study of blood T cell repertoires in COVID-19. The overall study: Collection of acute and convalescent COVID-19 samples took place in the United States, Italy and Spain. Sources were T cells, B-cell-depleted T cells, or PBMCs; the material itself was cDNA or gDNA.

As processed by the authors: Amplifying reference gene primers gave estimates of nucleated cell counts. Sequencing was performed with immunoSEQ multiplex PCR; in TCRdb, only in-frame clones are kept and a portion is missing. V and J calls and clone size are those listed in that table; D and trimming were worked out from the DNA. The table includes some 300,000 clones, approximately 89% detected once. The chain employs TRBV27 and TRBJ2-7; tentatively, D is TRBD2 (6 bases). The sequencing sample was made of peripheral blood. The TCR sequence derives from a woman under 40 with COVID-19, enrolled during active disease. CDR3 nucleotide sequence: TGTGCCAGCAGCCCCGTGGGGGGTGATGACGAGCAGTACTTC. Its translation: CASSPVGGDDEQYF.